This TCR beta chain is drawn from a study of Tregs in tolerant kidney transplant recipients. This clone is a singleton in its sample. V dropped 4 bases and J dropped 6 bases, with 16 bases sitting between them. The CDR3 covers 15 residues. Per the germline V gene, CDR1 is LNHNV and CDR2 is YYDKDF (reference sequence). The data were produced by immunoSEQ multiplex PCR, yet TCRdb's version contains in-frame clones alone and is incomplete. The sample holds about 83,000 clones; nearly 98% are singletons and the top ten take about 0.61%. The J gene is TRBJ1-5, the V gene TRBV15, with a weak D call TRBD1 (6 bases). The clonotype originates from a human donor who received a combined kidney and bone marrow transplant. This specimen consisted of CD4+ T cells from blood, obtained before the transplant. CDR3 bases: TGTGCCACCAGCACTCTTACAGGGTTCAGTCAGCCCCAGCATTTT. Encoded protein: CATSTLTGFSQPQHF.